The rows below give T cell receptor beta chains drawn from one sample of a study of blood T cell repertoires in COVID-19. Libraries were prepared by immunoSEQ multiplex PCR; TCRdb keeps only in-frame clonotypes and omits some of them. The table has 95,000 to 100,000 clones, 79% seen once. Sequencing was carried out using peripheral blood. The source is an elderly woman with active or convalescent COVID-19. The CDR3 runs from the conserved cysteine through the conserved F or W. The order of the fields is D gene, J gene, V gene, clone size, CDR3 DNA, CDR3 protein. A D gene is named only where the DNA matches it firmly. A clone size is listed for some rows: how often the clone was seen (once, few, many), or a class if it is expanded.

.,TRBJ1-2,TRBV30,once,TGTGCCTGGAGTGTACAGGTTAACTATGGCTACACCTTC,CAWSVQVNYGYTF
TRBD2,TRBJ2-1,TRBV27,.,TGTGCCAGCAGTCCAATAGCGGGAGCCCTCTACAATGAGCAGTTCTTC,CASSPIAGALYNEQFF
.,TRBJ2-1,TRBV4-1,.,TGCGCCAGCAGCCAGTCAGGGGACAATGAGCAGTTCTTC,CASSQSGDNEQFF
TRBD2,TRBJ2-5,TRBV3-1/TRBV3-2,.,TGTGCCAGCAGCTGGACGGGACTAGCGAAGAAGGCCCAGTACTTC,CASSWTGLAKKAQYF
.,TRBJ1-2,TRBV6-5,.,TGTGCCAGCGCCGCCGGGAATAACTATGGCTACACCTTC,CASAAGNNYGYTF
TRBD1,TRBJ1-5,TRBV18,.,TGTGCCAGCGTCGGACAGGCGAGCCAGCCCCAGCATTTT,CASVGQASQPQHF
.,TRBJ1-2,TRBV6-5,once,TGTGCCAGCAGTTGGGAGGGAAACTATGGCTACACCTTC,CASSWEGNYGYTF
.,TRBJ1-1,TRBV6-5,.,TGTGCCAGCAGCGAGCTTTTACAGGGAGACACTGAAGCTTTCTTT,CASSELLQGDTEAFF
TRBD2,TRBJ2-5,TRBV9,.,TGTGCCAGCAGCGCCCGTCTAGCGGGAGGGCAGGATACCCAGTACTTC,CASSARLAGGQDTQYF
.,TRBJ2-5,TRBV7-8,.,TGTGCCAGCAGCCCGAGTCCCCGGGGGACCCAGTACTTC,CASSPSPRGTQYF
TRBD2,TRBJ2-1,TRBV15,.,TGTGCCACCAGCAGTTTATACAGCGGGAGCTCCTACAATGAGCAGTTCTTC,CATSSLYSGSSYNEQFF
TRBD2,TRBJ2-7,TRBV2,.,TGTGCCAGCAGTACGGGGACTAGCCGTACGAACGAGCAGTACTTC,CASSTGTSRTNEQYF
TRBD2,TRBJ2-5,TRBV5-5,.,TGTGCCAGCAGCTTGTGGACTAGCGGAGTCGGGAAGACCCAGTACTTC,CASSLWTSGVGKTQYF
TRBD1,TRBJ2-7,TRBV28,.,TGTGCCAGCAGCGCAGGACAGGGGAAATTCTACGAGCAGTACTTC,CASSAGQGKFYEQYF
.,TRBJ2-3,TRBV6-4,.,TGTGCCAGCAGTGACTCCAGGGCGGGCACAGATACGCAGTATTTT,CASSDSRAGTDTQYF
.,TRBJ1-5,TRBV2,.,TGTGCCAGCAGTGATCAGTTACCTCAGCCCCAGCATTTT,CASSDQLPQPQHF
.,TRBJ1-1,TRBV28,few,TGTGCCAGCAGGCACTTCGATCGTAGAGGAACTGAAGCTTTCTTT,CASRHFDRRGTEAFF
TRBD2,TRBJ2-1,TRBV5-4,once,TGTGCCAGCAGCCGTCCGGGACTAGCGGGAGGAAGTTACAATGAGCAGTTCTTC,CASSRPGLAGGSYNEQFF
TRBD1,TRBJ1-2,TRBV5-6,.,TGTGCCAGCAGCCGGTGGGGGACAGGGGTGGTCAGTCATGGCTACACCTTC,CASSRWGTGVVSHGYTF
TRBD1,TRBJ2-5,TRBV5-8,.,TGTGCCAGCAGCCCATGGACAGGCCTTACAGGAGGGACCCAGTACTTC,CASSPWTGLTGGTQYF
TRBD1,TRBJ2-3,TRBV10-3,.,TGTGCCATCAGTGAGTCGAGGGTGCTCGGACAGGGGGTTCCAGATACGCAGTATTTT,CAISESRVLGQGVPDTQYF
TRBD2,TRBJ2-1,TRBV24-1,.,TGTGCCACCAGTGATCCCCTAGCGGAGGGCCGCTCCTACAATGAGCAGTTCTTC,CATSDPLAEGRSYNEQFF
.,TRBJ2-3,TRBV4-2,few,TGTGCCAGCAGCCGGGTGGACAGCGTAGAAGATACGCAGTATTTT,CASSRVDSVEDTQYF
.,TRBJ2-1,TRBV18,.,TGTGCCAGCTCACCAAACAGGGCTAGTGAGCAGTTCTTC,CASSPNRASEQFF
TRBD2,TRBJ2-1,TRBV2,.,TGTGCCAGCAGTGAAACCCTAGCGGGAGTGCCGCAGTTCTTC,CASSETLAGVPQFF
TRBD1,TRBJ1-2,TRBV12-3/TRBV12-4,.,TGTGCCAGTTCATCTTCAGGGGGAAATGGCTACACCTTC,CASSSSGGNGYTF
.,TRBJ2-5,TRBV9,once,TGTGCCAGCAGCCAGGACAGCTTTGGAAAGGGGACCCAGTACTTC,CASSQDSFGKGTQYF
.,TRBJ2-4,TRBV15,.,TGTGCCACCAGCAGAGAGGCGTTGATCTTGACGGGAAACATTCAGTACTTC,CATSREALILTGNIQYF
.,TRBJ2-2,TRBV14,.,TGTGCCAGCAGCCAAGATCTTCTTCGGGGGTACACCGGGGAGCTGTTTTTT,CASSQDLLRGYTGELFF
TRBD2,TRBJ2-7,TRBV2,many,TGTGCCAGCAGGGGAGCAGGGTCGGCGGGAGGGCCGAACGAGCAGTACTTC,CASRGAGSAGGPNEQYF
TRBD1,TRBJ2-3,TRBV5-6,.,TGTGCCAGCAGCCGGCCGACAGGGAACGGTGCAGATACGCAGTATTTT,CASSRPTGNGADTQYF
TRBD2,TRBJ2-7,TRBV27,.,TGTGCCAGCAGTTTAGGCCTCCCTACTAGCGGGAGGTTCGAGCAGTACTTC,CASSLGLPTSGRFEQYF
TRBD1,TRBJ2-5,TRBV14,.,TGTGCCAGCAGCCCACGTAGGGGGCGCGAGACCCAGTACTTC,CASSPRRGRETQYF
TRBD2,TRBJ2-6,TRBV7-9,.,TGTGCCAGCAGCTCAACTAGCGGGAGAGTTGGGGCCAACGTCCTGACTTTC,CASSSTSGRVGANVLTF
.,TRBJ2-4,TRBV6-6,.,TGTGCCAGCAGTTACTCAAGAGGGGCCAAAAACATTCAGTACTTC,CASSYSRGAKNIQYF
TRBD2,TRBJ2-5,TRBV5-4,.,TGTGCCAGCAGCACTTGGTCTAGCGGTGAAGAGACCCAGTACTTC,CASSTWSSGEETQYF